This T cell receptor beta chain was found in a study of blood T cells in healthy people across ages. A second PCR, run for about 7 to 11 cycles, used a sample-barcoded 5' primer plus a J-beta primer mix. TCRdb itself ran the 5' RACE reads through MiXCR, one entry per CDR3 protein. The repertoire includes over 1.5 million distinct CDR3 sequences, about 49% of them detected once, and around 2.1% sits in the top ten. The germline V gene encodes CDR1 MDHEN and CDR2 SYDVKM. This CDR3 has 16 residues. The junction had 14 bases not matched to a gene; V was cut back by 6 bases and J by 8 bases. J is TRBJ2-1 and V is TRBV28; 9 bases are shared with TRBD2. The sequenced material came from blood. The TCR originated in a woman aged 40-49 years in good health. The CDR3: CASRSKTSGSWYEQFF. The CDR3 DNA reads TGTGCCAGCAGGTCTAAGACTAGCGGCTCTTGGTATGAGCAGTTCTTC.